The 14 T cell receptor beta chains below all came from one sample that was sequenced in a study of tumor-infiltrating lymphocytes in primary liver carcinoma. Using a constant-region primer together with ProtoScript II reverse transcriptase, TCR beta cDNA was made from 500 to 650 ng of total RNA. ARM-PCR was slightly modified, and three nested multiplex PCR rounds with it gave rise to the TCR beta libraries. The two initial PCR rounds, about 9 cycles each, used TRBV1-TRBV30 forward and C-beta reverse primers. TCRdb redid the calling of the multiplex PCR reads with MiXCR, one entry per CDR3 protein. The sample has about 200,000 distinct CDR3 sequences; 65% are singletons. Unsorted whole blood supplied the blood RNA, and germline DNA was isolated too. The sequenced sample consisted of peripheral blood. The source is a woman aged 55-75 years with primary liver carcinoma and hepatitis B virus infection.

Comment on this clonotype: This may come from a read error, since a much larger clone is one base off. This chain connects TRBV29-1 to TRBJ1-1; D is unresolved. V gave up 6 bases and J gave up 9 bases, with 11 bases separating them. CDR1 and CDR2 from the germline V gene are SQVTM and ANQGSEA. This CDR3 has 10 amino acids. In nucleotides, the CDR3 is TGCAGCGTAAAGGACGCTAAAGCTTTCTTT. Protein product: CSVKDAKAFF.

For this clonotype: One junction end does not reproduce the germline sequence, and a read error may be involved. V gene TRBV11-3 combines with J gene TRBJ1-2; D is uncertain. The CDR3 is 15 amino acids. Looked up from germline, CDR1 is SGHNT and CDR2 is YENEEA. The CDR3 region is CANSSSRGGRVGYTF. The CDR3 coding sequence is TGTGCCAACAGCTCCTCCCGGGGTGGTAGAGTTGGCTACACCTTC.

This clonotype has more than one count but fewer than ten. Being one base from a much bigger clone, this may be a read error. The chain employs TRBV4-1 and TRBJ2-7, with TRBD2 as a possible D gene (5 bases). The CDR3 contains 14 residues. V was clipped by 1 base and J by 2 bases, with 9 bases between them. Germline CDR1 reads MGHRA; CDR2 reads YSYEKL. In nucleotides, the CDR3 is TGCGCCAGCAGCCAAGTAGGGAGCCCCTACGAGCAGTACTTC. It yields the protein CASSQVGSPYEQYF.

With regard to this clonotype: The junction differs from germline at one of its ends, possibly a read error. The rearrangement joins TRBV11-2 to TRBJ1-1; 7 positions agree with TRBD1. CDR1 is SGHAT and CDR2 is FQNNGV in the germline V gene. The CDR3 runs to 14 residues. The CDR3 DNA reads as TGTGTCAGCAGCTTAGCACAGGGGCCCACTGAAGCTTTCTTT. The encoded protein is CVSSLAQGPTEAFF.

The J gene is TRBJ2-1, the V gene TRBV18; possibly TRBD1 for D (5 bases). V was trimmed by 4 bases and J by 6 bases, leaving 10 bases between them. The CDR3 consists of 13 residues. The V gene's germline CDR1 is KGHSH and CDR2 LQKENI. The CDR3 nucleotides are TGTGCCAGCTCACTTGGACATGCCAATGAGCAGTTCTTC. As protein: CASSLGHANEQFF.

This chain uses TRBV7-9 with TRBJ2-5; D unclear. With 5 bases removed from V and 3 bases from J, the gap between germline ends came to 13 bases. This CDR3 spans 14 amino acids. Germline CDR1 SEHNR, CDR2 FQNEAQ (reference sequence). DNA for the CDR3: TGTGCCAGCAGCCTGTCCCAAAGTAAAGAGACCCAGTACTTC. Its protein product is CASSLSQSKETQYF.

Remarks on this clonotype: Given a much more abundant clone one base away, this may be a read error. J is TRBJ2-2 and V is TRBV7-8; 9 nucleotides agree with TRBD2. There are 16 residues in the CDR3. Germline V gene lookup returns CDR1 SGHVS and CDR2 FQNEAQ. DNA of the CDR3: TGTGCCAGCAGCTCGGGACTAGCTGCGAACACCGGGGTGCTGTTTTTT. Translation gives CASSSGLAANTGVLFF.

With regard to this clonotype: One junction end disagrees with the germline gene, perhaps due to a read error. CDR3 nucleotide sequence: TGTGCAAGCAGCTTAGGAACAGGGGTGTACACCGGGGAGCTGTTTTTT. It translates to CASSLGTGVYTGELFF. The J gene is TRBJ2-2, the V gene TRBV11-3; 7 nucleotides match TRBD1. Germline CDR1 SGHNT, CDR2 YENEEA. The CDR3 covers 16 residues.

This clonotype was detected only a few times. The conserved phenylalanine or tryptophan normally closing the CDR3 is absent here, so this likely arose from a read error. The V and J genes are TRBV4-1 and TRBJ1-5, with D perhaps matching TRBD1 (5 bases). V was cut by 0 bases and J by 1 base, with 7 bases left in between. Looked up from germline, CDR1 is MGHRA and CDR2 is YSYEKL. This CDR3 region has 15 residues. DNA for the CDR3: TGCGCCAGCAGCCAAGACAGGGTAAGCAATCAGCCCCAGCATCTT. It specifies CASSQDRVSNQPQHL.

This clonotype was seen a handful of times. The chain combines TRBV10-2 with TRBJ2-5, with TRBD2 matching over 13 bases. This CDR3 has 19 amino acids. Germline trimming cut 2 bases from V and 5 bases from J; bases unmatched to any gene: 14. The germline gives CDR1 WSHSY, CDR2 SAAADI. This CDR3 is CASSEGGNLGTSGTETQYF. The CDR3 nucleotides read TGCGCCAGCAGTGAGGGGGGTAACCTGGGGACTAGCGGGACGGAGACCCAGTACTTC.

This clonotype occurred a few times. One junction end does not reproduce the germline sequence, and a read error may be involved. The chain has TRBV11-2 and TRBJ1-4; 7 positions match TRBD1. The CDR3 contains 15 residues. The V gene's germline CDR1 is SGHAT and CDR2 FQNNGV. The CDR3 here is CARSFQTGKDEKLFF. DNA of the CDR3: TGTGCCAGAAGCTTCCAGACAGGGAAGGATGAGAAACTGTTTTTT.

The rearrangement joins TRBV11-2 to TRBJ2-7; 10 positions match TRBD2. CDR3 size: 15 residues. Trimming removed 1 base from V and 4 bases from J; junction bases left unmatched: 4. Germline V gene data show CDR1 as SGHAT and CDR2 as FQNNGV. The CDR3 is CASSLGSGRMYEQYF. The DNA for the CDR3 is TGTGCCAGCAGCTTAGGTAGCGGGAGGATGTACGAGCAGTACTTC.

This clonotype came up many times. The rearrangement joins TRBV7-8 to TRBJ2-1, with 8 nucleotides matching TRBD1. The V gene end was trimmed by 2 bases and the J gene end by 11 bases; junction bases not matched to a gene: 8. Looked up from germline, CDR1 is SGHVS and CDR2 is FQNEAQ. This CDR3 spans 14 amino acids. CDR3 nucleotides: TGTGCCAGCAGCTTATCCTCGGGACAGGATAAGCAGTTCTTC. Its protein product is CASSLSSGQDKQFF.

A remark on this clonotype: Relative to the germline gene, one junction end is altered; a read error may explain this. The gene calls are TRBV28 and TRBJ2-7, with D perhaps TRBD1 (6 bases). The length of the CDR3 is 14 residues. Germline V CDR1 and CDR2: MDHEN, SYDVKM. The CDR3 region has the DNA TGTGTCAGCAGTCCCCGACAGGTCTCCTACGAGCAGTACTTC. As protein: CVSSPRQVSYEQYF.